This T cell receptor beta chain was found in a study of type 1 and type 2 diabetes patients. Background on the study: Donors were type 1 diabetes, type 2 diabetes, or nondiabetic controls. Study outcomes and limitations: A median of one highly-expanded CD4+ clone, covering about 4% of reads, occurred in type 2 diabetes.

Concerning this clonotype: The antigen is not known.

All diabetic donors were classified as either type 1 or type 2 diabetes. Other autoimmune diseases and infections within the past four weeks excluded donors. V lost 0 bases, J lost 4 bases, and 13 bases lay in between. The CDR3 is 17 residues long. CDR1 is SEHNR, CDR2 FQNEAQ, per germline (reference sequence). The PCR template was genomic DNA. Multiplex PCR with 30 forward and 13 reverse primers amplified the TCR beta CDR3. TCRdb passed the multiplex PCR reads through MiXCR, listing each CDR3 protein once. This sample yields fewer than 350,000 distinct CDR3 sequences, of which around 47% are seen a single time; approximately 13% belongs to the top ten.

The sequence was obtained from a man aged 18 to 29 with type 2 diabetes. Sequenced sample: peripheral blood mononuclear cells (PBMCs). The V call is TRBV7-9, the J call TRBJ2-6; tentative D call: TRBD2 (5 bases). DNA of the CDR3: TGTGCCAGCAGCTTAGCCGGGGTCGGTGCGGGGGCCAACGTCCTGACTTTC. Translation: CASSLAGVGAGANVLTF.